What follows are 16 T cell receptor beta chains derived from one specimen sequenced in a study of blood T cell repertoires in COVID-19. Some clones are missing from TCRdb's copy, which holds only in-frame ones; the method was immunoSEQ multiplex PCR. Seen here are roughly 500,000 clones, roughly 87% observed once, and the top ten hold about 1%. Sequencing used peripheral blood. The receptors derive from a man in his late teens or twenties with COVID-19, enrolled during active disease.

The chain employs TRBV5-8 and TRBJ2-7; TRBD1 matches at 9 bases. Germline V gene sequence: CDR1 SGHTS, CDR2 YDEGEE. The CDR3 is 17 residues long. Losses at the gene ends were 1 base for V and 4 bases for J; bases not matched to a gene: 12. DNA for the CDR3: TGTGCCAGCAGCTTGCCATACAGGGGGCGTTGGATTTACGAGCAGTACTTC. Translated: CASSLPYRGRWIYEQYF.

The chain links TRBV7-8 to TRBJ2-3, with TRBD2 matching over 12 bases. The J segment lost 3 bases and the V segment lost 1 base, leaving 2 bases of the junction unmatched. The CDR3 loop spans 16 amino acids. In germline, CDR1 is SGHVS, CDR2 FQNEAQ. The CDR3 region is CASSLELAGGTDTQYF. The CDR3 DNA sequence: TGTGCCAGCAGCTTAGAACTAGCGGGGGGAACAGATACGCAGTATTTT.

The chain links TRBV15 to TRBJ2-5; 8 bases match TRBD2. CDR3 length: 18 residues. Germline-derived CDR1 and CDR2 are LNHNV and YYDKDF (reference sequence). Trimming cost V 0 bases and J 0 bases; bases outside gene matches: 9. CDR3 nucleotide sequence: TGTGCCACCAGCAGAGATCGGGCGATAGCGGGGTACCAAGAGACCCAGTACTTC. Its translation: CATSRDRAIAGYQETQYF.

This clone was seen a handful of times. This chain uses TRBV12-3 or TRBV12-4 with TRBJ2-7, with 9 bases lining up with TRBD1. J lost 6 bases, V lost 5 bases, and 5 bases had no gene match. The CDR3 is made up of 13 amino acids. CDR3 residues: CASSEGTGFEQYF. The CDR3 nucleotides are TGTGCCAGCAGTGAGGGGACAGGGTTCGAGCAGTACTTC.

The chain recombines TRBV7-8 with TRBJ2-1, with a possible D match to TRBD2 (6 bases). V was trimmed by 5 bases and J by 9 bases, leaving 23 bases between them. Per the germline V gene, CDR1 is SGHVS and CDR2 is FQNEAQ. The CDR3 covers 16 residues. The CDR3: CASSPMFSGHFIEQFF. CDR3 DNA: TGTGCCAGCAGCCCCATGTTTAGCGGCCACTTTATTGAGCAGTTCTTC.

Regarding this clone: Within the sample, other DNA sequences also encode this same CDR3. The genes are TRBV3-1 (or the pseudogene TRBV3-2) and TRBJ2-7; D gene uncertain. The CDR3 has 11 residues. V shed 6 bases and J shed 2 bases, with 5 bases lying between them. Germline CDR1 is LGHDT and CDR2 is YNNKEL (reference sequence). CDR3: CASSRAYEQYF. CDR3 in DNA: TGTGCCAGCAGTCGGGCCTACGAGCAGTACTTC.

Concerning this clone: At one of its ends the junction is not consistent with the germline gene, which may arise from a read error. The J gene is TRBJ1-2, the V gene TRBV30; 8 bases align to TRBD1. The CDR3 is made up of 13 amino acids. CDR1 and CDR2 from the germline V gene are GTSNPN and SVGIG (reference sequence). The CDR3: CARSHDRGYGYTF. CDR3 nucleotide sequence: TGTGCCCGGAGCCATGACAGGGGCTATGGCTACACCTTC.

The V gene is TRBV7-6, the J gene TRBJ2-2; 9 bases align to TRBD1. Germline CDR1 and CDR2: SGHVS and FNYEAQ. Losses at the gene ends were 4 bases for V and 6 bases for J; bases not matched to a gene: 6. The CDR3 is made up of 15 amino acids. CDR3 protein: CASSSQTGGAGELFF. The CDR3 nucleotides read TGTGCCAGCAGCTCTCAGACAGGGGGGGCCGGGGAGCTGTTTTTT.

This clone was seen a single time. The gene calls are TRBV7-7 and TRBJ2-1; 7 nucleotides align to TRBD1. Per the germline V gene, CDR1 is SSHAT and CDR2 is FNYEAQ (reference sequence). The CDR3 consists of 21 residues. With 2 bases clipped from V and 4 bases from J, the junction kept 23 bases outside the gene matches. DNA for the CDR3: TGTGCCAGCAGCTTATCGAGGGCGAGGACAGGCGGTTGTCCCAAATACAATGAGCAGTTCTTC. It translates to CASSLSRARTGGCPKYNEQFF.

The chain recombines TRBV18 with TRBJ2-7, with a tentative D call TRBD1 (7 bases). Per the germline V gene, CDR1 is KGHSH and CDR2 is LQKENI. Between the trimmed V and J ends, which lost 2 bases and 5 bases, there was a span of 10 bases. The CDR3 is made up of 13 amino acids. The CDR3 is CASSPSRGDEQYF. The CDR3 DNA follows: TGTGCCAGCTCACCATCCAGGGGGGACGAGCAGTACTTC.

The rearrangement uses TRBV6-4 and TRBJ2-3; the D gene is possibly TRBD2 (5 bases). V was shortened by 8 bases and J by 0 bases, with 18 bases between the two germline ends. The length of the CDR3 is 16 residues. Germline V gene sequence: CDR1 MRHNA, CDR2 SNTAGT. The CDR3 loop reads CASQERRCTSTDTQYF. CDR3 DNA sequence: TGTGCCAGCCAAGAGCGGCGGTGTACTAGCACAGATACGCAGTATTTT.

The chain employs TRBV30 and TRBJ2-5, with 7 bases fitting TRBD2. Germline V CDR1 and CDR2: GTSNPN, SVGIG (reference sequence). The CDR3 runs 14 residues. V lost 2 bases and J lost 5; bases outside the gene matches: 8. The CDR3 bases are TGTGCCTGGAGTACGCGGGAGTTAGTGGAGACCCAGTACTTC. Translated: CAWSTRELVETQYF.

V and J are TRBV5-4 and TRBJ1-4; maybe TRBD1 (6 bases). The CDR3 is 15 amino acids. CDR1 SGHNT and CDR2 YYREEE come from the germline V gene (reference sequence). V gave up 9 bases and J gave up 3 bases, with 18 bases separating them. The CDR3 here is CATSSHREPNEKLFF. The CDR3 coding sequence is TGTGCCACCTCATCCCACAGGGAGCCTAATGAAAAACTGTTTTTT.

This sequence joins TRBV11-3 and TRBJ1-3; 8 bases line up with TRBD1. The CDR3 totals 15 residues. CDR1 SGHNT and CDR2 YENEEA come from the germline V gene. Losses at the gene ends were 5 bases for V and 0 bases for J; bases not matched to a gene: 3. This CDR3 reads CASSHGTGSGNTIYF. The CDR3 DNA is TGTGCCAGCAGCCATGGGACAGGCTCTGGAAACACCATATATTTT.

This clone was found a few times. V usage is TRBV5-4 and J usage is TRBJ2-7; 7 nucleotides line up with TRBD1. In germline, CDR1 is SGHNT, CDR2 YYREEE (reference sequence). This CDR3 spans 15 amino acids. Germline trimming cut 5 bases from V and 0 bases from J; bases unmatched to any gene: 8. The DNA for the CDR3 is TGTGCCAGCAGTCTAGACAGGGCCCCCTCCTACGAGCAGTACTTC. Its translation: CASSLDRAPSYEQYF.

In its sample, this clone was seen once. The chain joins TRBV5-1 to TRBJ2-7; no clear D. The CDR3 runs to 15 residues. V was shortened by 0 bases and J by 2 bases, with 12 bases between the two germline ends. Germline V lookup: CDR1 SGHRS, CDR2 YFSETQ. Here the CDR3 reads CASSLAAGSTYEQYF. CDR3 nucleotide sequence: TGCGCCAGCAGCTTGGCGGCAGGCTCCACCTACGAGCAGTACTTC.